This entry lists 11 T cell receptor beta chains sequenced from one sample in a study of cytomegalovirus exposure and HLA in healthy donors. Amplification used 60 Vbeta primers and 13 Jbeta primers. Clones were sequenced by immunoSEQ multiplex PCR, and TCRdb holds only the in-frame ones, with some missing. The sample consists of more than 150,000 clones, roughly 79% of them appearing once. The sequenced material came from PBMCs. The receptor source for this set is a man aged 45 to 65 in good health and CMV-seropositive.

With regard to this clone: Mismatch with germline at one junction end may stem from a read error. V gene TRBV5-1 combines with J gene TRBJ2-2, with 12 bases identical to TRBD2. CDR1 and CDR2 (germline): SGHRS, YFSETQ. The CDR3 extends over 16 amino acids. The CDR3 nucleotides are TGCGCCAGCAGCTTGGGGACTAGCGGGAACGCCGGGGAGCTGTTTTTT. Translated: CASSLGTSGNAGELFF.

The genes are TRBV4-1 and TRBJ2-6; D is undetermined. Germline V lookup: CDR1 MGHRA, CDR2 YSYEKL. This CDR3 comprises 13 residues. The ends were cut back, 4 bases at V and 2 bases at J, with 3 bases in the middle. CDR3 sequence reads: CASSLAGANVLTF. As DNA, the CDR3 is TGCGCCAGCAGCCTAGCTGGGGCCAACGTCCTGACTTTC.

This chain uses TRBV7-9 with TRBJ2-1; 7 positions match TRBD2. With V trimmed by 1 base and J by 7 bases, 10 bases remained unmatched. This CDR3 spans 16 amino acids. CDR1 is SEHNR, CDR2 FQNEAQ, per germline (reference sequence). CDR3 sequence: CASSLGMRGTGNEQFF. The CDR3 nucleotides read TGTGCCAGCAGCTTAGGAATGCGGGGGACGGGGAATGAGCAGTTCTTC.

The gene calls are TRBV4-1 and TRBJ2-5; 8 bases map to TRBD2. The V segment lost 4 bases and the J segment 4 bases; nucleotides outside the gene matches: 14. Germline V gene lookup returns CDR1 MGHRA and CDR2 YSYEKL. The CDR3 runs 17 residues. The CDR3 DNA reads TGCGCCAGCAGCCCAAGATCCGCGGGGGGCCCGGCAGAGACCCAGTACTTC. Encoded protein: CASSPRSAGGPAETQYF.

V is TRBV6-5 and J is TRBJ1-4; D is unclear. The CDR3 runs to 15 residues. CDR1 and CDR2 (germline): MNHEY, SVGAGI. V lost 2 bases and J lost 2, with 9 bases in between. The CDR3 is CASSYTTATNEKLFF. Here the CDR3 DNA reads TGTGCCAGCAGTTACACAACAGCCACTAATGAAAAACTGTTTTTT.

DNA for the CDR3: TGTGCCAGCAGCTCCAGGGGGCCTGGAAACACCATATATTTT. It is translated as CASSSRGPGNTIYF. This rearrangement joins TRBV13 to TRBJ1-3; 8 bases are a match to TRBD1. The CDR3 covers 14 residues. Germline CDR1 PRHDT, CDR2 FYEKMQ (reference sequence). V trimming: 4 bases; J trimming: 2 bases; junction bases outside the gene matches: 1.

The genes are TRBV27 and TRBJ1-1; 7 bases are shared with TRBD1. The germline gives CDR1 MNHEY, CDR2 SMNVEV (reference sequence). The CDR3 loop spans 12 amino acids. V shed 6 bases, J shed 8 bases, and the junction held 6 bases outside the gene matches. CDR3 loop: CASSLARGEAFF. DNA of the CDR3: TGTGCCAGCAGCTTAGCCAGGGGGGAAGCTTTCTTT.

The chain employs TRBV2 and TRBJ1-4, with D unresolved. V lost 6 bases and J 8 bases, leaving 10 bases between the germline ends. The CDR3 sequence is 12 residues long. Germline assignment: CDR1 SNHLY and CDR2 FYNNEI. The CDR3 reads CASRELREKLFF. The CDR3 region has the DNA TGTGCCAGCAGGGAACTACGCGAAAAACTGTTTTTT.

The chain has TRBV19 and TRBJ1-5; perhaps TRBD1 as D (6 bases). Deletions cut 8 bases from V and 1 base from J, with 15 bases between. Per the germline V gene, CDR1 is LNHDA and CDR2 is SQIVND (reference sequence). This CDR3 is built from 15 residues. The CDR3 DNA is TGTGCCAGTTATTCAGGGGTAGGGAGCAATCAGCCCCAGCATTTT. Protein: CASYSGVGSNQPQHF.

The V gene is TRBV14, the J gene TRBJ2-1, with 8 positions matching TRBD2. CDR3 length equals 16 residues. From germline, CDR1 is SGHDN and CDR2 FVKESK. V gave up 5 bases and J gave up 8 bases; unmatched junction bases: 14. The CDR3, as DNA: TGTGCCAGCAGCTACCGGAGAAGCGGGGGTAGCGATGAGCAGTTCTTC. Its translation: CASSYRRSGGSDEQFF.

The V gene is TRBV5-4, the J gene TRBJ1-4; 9 bases align to TRBD1. The CDR3 consists of 14 residues. V was clipped by 4 bases and J by 8 bases; unmatched bases: 6. Germline assignment: CDR1 SGHNT and CDR2 YYREEE (reference sequence). The CDR3 sequence is CASSTDRGGEKLFF. As DNA, the CDR3 is TGTGCCAGCAGCACGGACAGGGGTGGGGAAAAACTGTTTTTT.